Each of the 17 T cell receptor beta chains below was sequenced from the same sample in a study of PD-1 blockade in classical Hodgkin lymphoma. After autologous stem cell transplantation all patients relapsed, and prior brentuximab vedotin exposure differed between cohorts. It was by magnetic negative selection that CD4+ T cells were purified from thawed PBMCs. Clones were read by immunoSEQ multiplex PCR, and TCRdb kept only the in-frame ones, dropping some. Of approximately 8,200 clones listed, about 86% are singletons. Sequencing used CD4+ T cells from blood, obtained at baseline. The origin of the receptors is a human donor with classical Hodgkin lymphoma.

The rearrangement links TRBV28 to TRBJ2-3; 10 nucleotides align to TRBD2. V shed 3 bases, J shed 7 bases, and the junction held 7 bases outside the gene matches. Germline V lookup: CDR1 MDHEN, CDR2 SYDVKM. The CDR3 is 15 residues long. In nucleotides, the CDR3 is TGTGCCAGCAGTTTCCCTAGCGGGAGTGGAAATACGCAGTATTTT. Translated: CASSFPSGSGNTQYF.

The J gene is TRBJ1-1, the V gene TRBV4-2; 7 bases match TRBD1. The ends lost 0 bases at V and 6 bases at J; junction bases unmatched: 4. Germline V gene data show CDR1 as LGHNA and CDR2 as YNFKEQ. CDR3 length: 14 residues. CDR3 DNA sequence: TGTGCCAGCAGCCAAGATCAGGGGGGCTCTGAAGCTTTCTTT. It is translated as CASSQDQGGSEAFF.

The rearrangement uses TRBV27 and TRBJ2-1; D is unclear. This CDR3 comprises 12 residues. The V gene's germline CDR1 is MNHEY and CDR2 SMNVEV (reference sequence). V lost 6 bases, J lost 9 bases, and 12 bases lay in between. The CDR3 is CASSVGPAEQFF. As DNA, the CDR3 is TGTGCCAGCAGCGTGGGCCCCGCTGAGCAGTTCTTC.

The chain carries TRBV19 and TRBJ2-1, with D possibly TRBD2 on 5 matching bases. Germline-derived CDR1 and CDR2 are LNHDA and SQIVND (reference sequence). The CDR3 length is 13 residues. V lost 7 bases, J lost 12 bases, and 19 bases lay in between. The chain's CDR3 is CASNPTGGGVQFF. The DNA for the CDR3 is TGTGCCAGTAATCCCACCGGAGGTGGGGTGCAGTTCTTC.

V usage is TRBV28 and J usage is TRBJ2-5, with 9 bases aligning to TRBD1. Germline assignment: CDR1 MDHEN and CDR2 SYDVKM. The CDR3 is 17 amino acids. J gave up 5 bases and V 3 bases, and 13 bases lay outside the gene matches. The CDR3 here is CASSFQQGAIGGETQYF. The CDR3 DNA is TGTGCCAGCAGTTTTCAACAGGGGGCGATTGGTGGGGAGACCCAGTACTTC.

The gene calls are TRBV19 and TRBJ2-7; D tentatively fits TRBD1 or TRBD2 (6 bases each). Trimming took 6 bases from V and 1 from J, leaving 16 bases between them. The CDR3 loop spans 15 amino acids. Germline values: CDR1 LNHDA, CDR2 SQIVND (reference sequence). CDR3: CASRGQGTVSYEQYF. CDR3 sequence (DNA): TGTGCCAGTAGGGGGCAGGGGACTGTATCCTACGAGCAGTACTTC. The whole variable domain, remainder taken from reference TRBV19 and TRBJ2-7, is DGGITQSPKYLFRKEGQNVTLSCEQNLNHDAMYWYRQDPGQGLRLIYYSQIVNDFQKGDIAEGYSVSREKKESFPLTVTSAQKNPTAFYLCASRGQGTVSYEQYFGPGTRLTVT.

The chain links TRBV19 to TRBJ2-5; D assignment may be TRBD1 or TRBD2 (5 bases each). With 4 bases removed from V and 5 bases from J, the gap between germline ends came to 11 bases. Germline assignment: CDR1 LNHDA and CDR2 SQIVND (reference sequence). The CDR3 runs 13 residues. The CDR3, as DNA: TGTGCCAGTAGTACCGGGACCCGGGAGACCCAGTACTTC. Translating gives CASSTGTRETQYF.

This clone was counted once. The CDR3 bases are TGTGCCAGTAGTATAAGTCCGGGGAACTACGAGCAGTACTTC. Translated, it gives CASSISPGNYEQYF. The rearrangement uses TRBV19 and TRBJ2-7, with a weak D call TRBD2 (5 bases). This CDR3 region has 14 residues. The V gene lost 2 bases and the J gene lost 3 bases, with 11 bases spanning the gap. Looked up from germline, CDR1 is LNHDA and CDR2 is SQIVND (reference sequence).

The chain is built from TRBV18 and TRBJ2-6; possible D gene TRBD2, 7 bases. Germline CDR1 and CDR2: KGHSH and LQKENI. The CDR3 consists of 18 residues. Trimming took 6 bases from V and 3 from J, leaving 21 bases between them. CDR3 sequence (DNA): TGTGCCAGCTCCCAGCCACTAGTCGGGGGGCTTGGGGCCAACGTCCTGACTTTC. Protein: CASSQPLVGGLGANVLTF. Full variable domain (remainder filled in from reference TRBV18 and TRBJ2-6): NAGVMQNPRHLVRRRGQEARLRCSPMKGHSHVYWYRQLPEEGLKFMVYLQKENIIDESGMPKERFSAEFPKEGPSILRIQQVVRGDSAAYFCASSQPLVGGLGANVLTFGAGSRLTVL.

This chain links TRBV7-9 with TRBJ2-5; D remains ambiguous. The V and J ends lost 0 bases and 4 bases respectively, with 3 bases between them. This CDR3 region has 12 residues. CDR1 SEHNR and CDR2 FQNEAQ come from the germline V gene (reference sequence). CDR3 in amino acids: CASSLALETQYF. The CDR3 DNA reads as TGTGCCAGCAGCTTAGCGCTAGAGACCCAGTACTTC. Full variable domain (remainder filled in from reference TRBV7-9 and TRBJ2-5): DTGVSQNPRHKITKRGQNVTFRCDPISEHNRLYWYRQTLGQGPEFLTYFQNEAQLEKSRLLSDRFSAERPKGSFSTLEIQRTEQGDSAMYLCASSLALETQYFGPGTRLLVL.

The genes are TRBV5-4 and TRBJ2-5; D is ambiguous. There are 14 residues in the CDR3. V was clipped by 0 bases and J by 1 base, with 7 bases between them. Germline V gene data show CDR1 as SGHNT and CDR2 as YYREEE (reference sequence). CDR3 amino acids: CASSLGQLQETQYF. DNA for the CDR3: TGTGCCAGCAGCTTGGGGCAGCTCCAAGAGACCCAGTACTTC.

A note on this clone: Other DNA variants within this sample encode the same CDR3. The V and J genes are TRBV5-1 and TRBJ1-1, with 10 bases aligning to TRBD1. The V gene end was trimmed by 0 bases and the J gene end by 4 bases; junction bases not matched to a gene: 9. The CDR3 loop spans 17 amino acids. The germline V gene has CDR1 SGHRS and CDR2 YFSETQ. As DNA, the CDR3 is TGCGCCAGCAGCTTGGTGGGACAGGGGATTATTGCCACTGAAGCTTTCTTT. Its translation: CASSLVGQGIIATEAFF.

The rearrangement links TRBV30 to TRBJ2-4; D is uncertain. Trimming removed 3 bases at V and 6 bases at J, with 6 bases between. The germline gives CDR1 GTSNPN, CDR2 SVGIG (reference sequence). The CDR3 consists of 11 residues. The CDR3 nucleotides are TGTGCCTGGAGGAAAGGAAACATTCAGTACTTC. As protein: CAWRKGNIQYF.

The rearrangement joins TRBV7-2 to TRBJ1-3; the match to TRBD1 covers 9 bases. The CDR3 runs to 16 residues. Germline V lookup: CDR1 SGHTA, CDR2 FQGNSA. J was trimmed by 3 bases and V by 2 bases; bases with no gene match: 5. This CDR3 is CASSLTGTGNGNTIYF. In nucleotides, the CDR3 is TGTGCCAGCAGCTTAACCGGGACAGGGAATGGAAACACCATATATTTT. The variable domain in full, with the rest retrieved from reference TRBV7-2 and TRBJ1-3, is GAGVSQSPSNKVTEKGKDVELRCDPISGHTALYWYRQSLGQGLEFLIYFQGNSAPDKSGLPSDRFSAERTGGSVSTLTIQRTQQEDSAVYLCASSLTGTGNGNTIYFGEGSWLTVV.

CDR3 protein: CASSPGQGAAGANVLTF. The CDR3 DNA reads as TGCGCCAGCAGCCCAGGACAGGGGGCGGCTGGGGCCAACGTCCTGACTTTC. The chain links TRBV5-1 to TRBJ2-6; 11 positions match TRBD1. The CDR3 consists of 17 residues. V shed 4 bases and J 2 bases; nucleotides not matched to a gene: 5. The V gene's germline CDR1 is SGHRS and CDR2 YFSETQ.

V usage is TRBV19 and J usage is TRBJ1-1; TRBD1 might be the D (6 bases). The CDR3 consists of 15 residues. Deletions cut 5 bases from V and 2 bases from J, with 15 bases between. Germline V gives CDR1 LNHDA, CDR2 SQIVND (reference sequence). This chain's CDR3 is CASSDTDRINTEAFF. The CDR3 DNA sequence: TGTGCCAGTAGTGATACAGACAGGATTAACACTGAAGCTTTCTTT.

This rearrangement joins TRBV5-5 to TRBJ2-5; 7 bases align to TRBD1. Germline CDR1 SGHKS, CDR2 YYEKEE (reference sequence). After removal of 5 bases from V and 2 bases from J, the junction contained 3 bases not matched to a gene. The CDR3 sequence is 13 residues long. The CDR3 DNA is TGTGCCAGCAGTAAGACAGGGCAAGAGACCCAGTACTTC. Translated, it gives CASSKTGQETQYF.